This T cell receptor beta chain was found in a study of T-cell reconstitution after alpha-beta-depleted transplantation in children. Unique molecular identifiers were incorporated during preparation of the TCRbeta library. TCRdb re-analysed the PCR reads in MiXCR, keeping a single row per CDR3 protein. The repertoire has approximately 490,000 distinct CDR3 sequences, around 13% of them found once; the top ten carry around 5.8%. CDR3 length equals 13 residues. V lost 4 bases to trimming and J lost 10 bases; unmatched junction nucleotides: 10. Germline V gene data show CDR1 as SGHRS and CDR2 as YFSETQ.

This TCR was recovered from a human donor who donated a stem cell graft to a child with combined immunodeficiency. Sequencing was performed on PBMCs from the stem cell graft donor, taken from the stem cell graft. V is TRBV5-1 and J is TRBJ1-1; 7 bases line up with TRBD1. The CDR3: CASSPVTRGRAFF. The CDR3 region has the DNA TGCGCCAGCAGCCCTGTAACGAGGGGGCGAGCTTTCTTT.